This T cell receptor beta chain comes out of a study of cytomegalovirus exposure and HLA in healthy donors. Study at large: Ancestry clustering placed 81% of around 400 genotyped donors in the Caucasian-associated cluster. Notes on the study in general: The presence/absence work took it that sequencing depth was about the same across donors. In vitro testing confirmed a few CMV-associated chains as specific for CMV antigens.

As regards this clone: What it binds is not known.

With 60 Vbeta and 13 Jbeta primers, the PCR was carried out. Clones were read by immunoSEQ multiplex PCR, and TCRdb kept only the in-frame ones, dropping some. The table lists 100,000 to 120,000 clones, roughly 86% of them singletons. CDR1 and CDR2 (germline): LGHNA, YSLEER. Trimming cost V 0 bases and J 4 bases; bases outside gene matches: 5. This CDR3 has 15 residues. Specimen: PBMCs. The origin of this receptor is a middle-aged man in good health and CMV-seronegative. The chain carries TRBV4-3 and TRBJ1-2, with TRBD1 matching over 7 bases. In nucleotides, the CDR3 is TGCGCCAGCAGCCAAGAAGACAGGGCGGGCTATGGCTACACCTTC. This translates into CASSQEDRAGYGYTF.